These 6 T cell receptor beta chains were sequenced from one sample in a study of beta chain features in type 1 diabetes. Findings and limits, study-wide: Shorter TCRB CDR3s, moderately but significantly so, marked every one of the four CD4+ subsets in Type 1 diabetes patients.

As every portion of the isolated RNA was reverse transcribed, the sequencing read expressed TCRB transcripts. TCRdb's table, derived via immunoSEQ multiplex PCR, lists solely in-frame clones and lacks some. This table has roughly 730,000 clones, 10% to 15% appearing once. The antigens of these receptors remain unknown. The sequenced material came from naive CD4+ T cells from blood. The receptors stem from a man younger than 35 with type 1 diabetes.

Here the CDR3 reads CASSLGLAGGPGDTQYF. The CDR3 nucleotides are TGCGCCAGCAGCCTGGGACTAGCGGGGGGGCCGGGAGATACGCAGTATTTT. The chain couples TRBV4-1 to TRBJ2-3; the match to TRBD2 covers 16 bases. Germline V lookup: CDR1 MGHRA, CDR2 YSYEKL. Germline trimming cut 4 bases from V and 5 bases from J; bases unmatched to any gene: 6. The CDR3 totals 17 residues.

The rearrangement links TRBV7-2 to TRBJ1-2; D unclear. Germline V CDR1 and CDR2: SGHTA, FQGNSA. The CDR3 runs 14 residues. V lost 3 bases, J lost 7 bases, and 15 bases lay in between. DNA of the CDR3: TGTGCCAGCAGCTTCGGGCCGCGGGCTAGTGGCTACACCTTC. Amino acid sequence: CASSFGPRASGYTF.

This clone turned up a few times. The V gene is TRBV9, the J gene TRBJ2-7, with D unclear. Trimming stripped 0 bases from V and 3 bases from J, with 7 bases between. The germline CDR1 and CDR2 sequences are SGDLS and YYNGEE. The length of the CDR3 is 13 residues. CDR3 nucleotide sequence: TGTGCCAGCAGCGTAGAGGGCCGCTACGAGCAGTACTTC. Its protein is CASSVEGRYEQYF. Full variable domain (missing parts from reference TRBV9 and TRBJ2-7): DSGVTQTPKHLITATGQRVTLRCSPRSGDLSVYWYQQSLDQGLQFLIQYYNGEERAKGNILERFSAQQFPDLHSELNLSSLELGDSALYFCASSVEGRYEQYFGPGTRLTVT.

The chain recombines TRBV6-5 with TRBJ1-1, with a possible D match to TRBD1 (5 bases). The V gene's germline CDR1 is MNHEY and CDR2 SVGAGI. V was clipped by 2 bases and J by 1 base, with 14 bases between them. There are 16 residues in the CDR3. The DNA for the CDR3 is TGTGCCAGCAGTTACGGTATAGGGACTGCGAACACTGAAGCTTTCTTT. Translation: CASSYGIGTANTEAFF.

This rearrangement joins TRBV11-2 to TRBJ2-3; 7 positions match TRBD1. Trimming took 3 bases from V and 2 from J; bases not matched to a gene: 5. This CDR3 has 15 amino acids. Per the germline V gene, CDR1 is SGHAT and CDR2 is FQNNGV. CDR3 loop: CASSFLTGITDTQYF. CDR3 DNA: TGTGCCAGCAGCTTCCTGACAGGGATCACAGATACGCAGTATTTT.

V and J are TRBV29-1 and TRBJ2-1, with 8 bases identical to TRBD2. V shed 4 bases, J shed 8 bases, and the junction held 10 bases outside the gene matches. CDR3 length equals 14 residues. The germline V gene has CDR1 SQVTM and CDR2 ANQGSEA. In nucleotides, the CDR3 is TGCAGCGTTGCCAATAGCGGGGTCTGGGATGAGCAGTTCTTC. Protein sequence: CSVANSGVWDEQFF.